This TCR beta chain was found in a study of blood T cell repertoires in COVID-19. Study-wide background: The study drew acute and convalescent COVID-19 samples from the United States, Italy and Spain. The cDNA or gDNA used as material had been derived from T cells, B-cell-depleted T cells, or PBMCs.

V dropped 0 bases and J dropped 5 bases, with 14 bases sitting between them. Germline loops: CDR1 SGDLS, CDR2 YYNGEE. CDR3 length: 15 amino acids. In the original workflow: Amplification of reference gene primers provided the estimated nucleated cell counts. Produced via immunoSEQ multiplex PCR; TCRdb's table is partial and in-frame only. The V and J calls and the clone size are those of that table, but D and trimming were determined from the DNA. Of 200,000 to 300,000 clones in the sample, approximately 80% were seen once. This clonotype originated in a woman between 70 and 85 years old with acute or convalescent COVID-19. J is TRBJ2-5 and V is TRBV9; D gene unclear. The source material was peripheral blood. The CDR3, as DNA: TGTGCCAGCAGCGTAGTAGGCAACCTCGGGGAGACCCAGTACTTC. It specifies CASSVVGNLGETQYF.